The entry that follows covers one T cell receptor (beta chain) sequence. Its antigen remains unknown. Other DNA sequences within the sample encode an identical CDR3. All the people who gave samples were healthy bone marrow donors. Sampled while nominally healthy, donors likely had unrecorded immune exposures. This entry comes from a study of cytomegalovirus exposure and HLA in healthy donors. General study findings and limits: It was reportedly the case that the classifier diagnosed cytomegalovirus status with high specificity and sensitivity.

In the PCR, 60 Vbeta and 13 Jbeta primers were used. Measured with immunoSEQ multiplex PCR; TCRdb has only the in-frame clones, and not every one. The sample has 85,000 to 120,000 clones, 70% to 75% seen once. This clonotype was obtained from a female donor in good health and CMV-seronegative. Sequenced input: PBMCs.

The CDR3 region has the DNA TGCGCCAGCAGCTTGGGGCAGGCTAACTATGGCTACACCTTC. Protein product: CASSLGQANYGYTF. The chain recombines TRBV5-1 with TRBJ1-2; D unresolved. Trimming left V 0 bases short and J 0 bases short, with 6 bases between. The CDR3 runs 14 residues. Germline lookup yields CDR1 SGHRS and CDR2 YFSETQ. Full variable domain (missing parts from reference TRBV5-1 and TRBJ1-2): KAGVTQTPRYLIKTRGQQVTLSCSPISGHRSVSWYQQTPGQGLQFLFEYFSETQRNKGNFPGRFSGRQFSNSRSEMNVSTLELGDSALYLCASSLGQANYGYTFGSGTRLTVV.